These 31 T cell receptor beta chains originate from one sample sequenced in a study of blood T cell repertoires in COVID-19. Generated by immunoSEQ multiplex PCR, the TCRdb table keeps only in-frame clones and is missing some. The repertoire consists of roughly 90,000 clones, with 75% to 90% occurring once and the leading ten covering less than 2%. Sequences were obtained from peripheral blood. These TCRs come from a human donor with active COVID-19. The donor label of this sample is uncertain.

Written as DNA, the CDR3 is TGCAGCGTTGTGCTGGGCTTCAGCAATGAGCAGTTCTTC. It specifies CSVVLGFSNEQFF. V usage is TRBV29-1 and J usage is TRBJ2-1; no clear D gene. There are 13 residues in the CDR3. Germline CDR1 SQVTM, CDR2 ANQGSEA. V shed 4 bases and J shed 6 bases, with 13 bases lying between them.

The chain combines TRBV5-5 with TRBJ2-3; 15 bases are shared with TRBD2. The CDR3 loop spans 19 amino acids. V trimming: 0 bases; J trimming: 2 bases; junction bases outside the gene matches: 7. The germline CDR1 and CDR2 sequences are SGHKS and YYEKEE (reference sequence). The CDR3 protein is CASSLAWGLAGGPTDTQYF. In DNA form, the CDR3 reads TGTGCCAGCAGCTTGGCATGGGGACTAGCGGGGGGCCCCACAGATACGCAGTATTTT.

The V and J genes are TRBV30 and TRBJ1-1; 9 bases align to TRBD1. This CDR3 spans 15 amino acids. Germline assignment: CDR1 GTSNPN and CDR2 SVGIG (reference sequence). The ends lost 7 bases at V and 1 base at J; junction bases unmatched: 10. The CDR3 sequence is CAFAQGAGGNTEAFF. CDR3 DNA: TGTGCCTTCGCACAGGGGGCCGGGGGGAACACTGAAGCTTTCTTT.

The chain combines TRBV7-6 with TRBJ2-7, with 12 bases identical to TRBD2. This CDR3 contains 15 residues. Germline CDR1 and CDR2: SGHVS and FNYEAQ. The trim removed 5 bases at V and 2 bases at J, leaving 4 bases unmatched. The CDR3 DNA sequence: TGTGCCAGCAGCACCGGGACTAGCGGGCCCTACGAGCAGTACTTC. Translated: CASSTGTSGPYEQYF.

This clone was observed a single time. J is TRBJ2-1 and V is TRBV1; the table's D call, TRBD2, has no DNA check behind it. TRBV1 is given as a pseudogene. The CDR3 runs to 20 residues. For the CDR3, the DNA is TGCACCAGAAGTGTTACGGGACTAGCGGGGGGCCCGTACTCCTACAATGAGCAGTTCTTC. This encodes CTRSVTGLAGGPYSYNEQFF.

This chain joins TRBV5-6 and TRBJ2-3, with 7 nucleotides matching TRBD1. Germline values: CDR1 SGHDT, CDR2 YYEEEE. With 3 bases clipped from V and 2 bases from J, the junction kept 9 bases outside the gene matches. The CDR3 totals 16 residues. The CDR3 is CASSSRRGQYTDTQYF. The CDR3 coding sequence is TGTGCCAGCAGCTCTCGCCGGGGACAGTACACAGATACGCAGTATTTT.

This clone showed up just a few times. The genes are TRBV5-4 and TRBJ2-1; 10 nucleotides agree with TRBD1. V shed 4 bases and J 6 bases; nucleotides not matched to a gene: 16. This CDR3 region has 18 residues. The germline gives CDR1 SGHNT, CDR2 YYREEE (reference sequence). This CDR3 is CASSPQPSIRTGGNEQFF. CDR3 in DNA: TGTGCCAGCAGCCCCCAACCATCGATAAGGACAGGGGGCAATGAGCAGTTCTTC.

The chain is built from TRBV5-6 and TRBJ2-1; 7 bases match TRBD2. The CDR3 sequence is 16 residues long. The V gene's germline CDR1 is SGHDT and CDR2 YYEEEE. J gave up 6 bases and V 4 bases, and 13 bases lay outside the gene matches. CDR3 coding DNA: TGTGCCAGCAGCCCAGAACTAGCGATGGAGATCAATGAGCAGTTCTTC. Translation: CASSPELAMEINEQFF.

As regards this clone: At one end, the junction sequence differs from germline, possibly due to a read error. The V and J genes are TRBV6-4 and TRBJ2-7; no firm D call. From germline, CDR1 is MRHNA and CDR2 SNTAGT. The CDR3 sequence is 12 residues long. The CDR3 DNA follows: TGTGCCAGCATTGACGAGTACTACGAGCAGTACTTC. Amino acids: CASIDEYYEQYF.

V is TRBV19 and J is TRBJ1-2; tentatively, D is TRBD1 (5 bases). V gave up 0 bases and J gave up 7 bases, with 12 bases separating them. Germline lookup yields CDR1 LNHDA and CDR2 SQIVND (reference sequence). The CDR3 covers 14 residues. CDR3 sequence (DNA): TGTGCCAGTAGTATAGATAGGGGCTCTCGTGGCTACACCTTC. This gives the protein CASSIDRGSRGYTF.

V and J are TRBV14 and TRBJ2-7, with 10 bases identical to TRBD1. V was pared by 3 bases and J by 4 bases, with 6 bases of the junction left unmatched. The germline V gene has CDR1 SGHDN and CDR2 FVKESK. The CDR3 runs to 15 residues. CDR3 amino acids: CASSQGTGDFYEQYF. CDR3 sequence (DNA): TGTGCCAGCAGCCAGGGGACAGGGGATTTTTACGAGCAGTACTTC.

The V gene is TRBV28, the J gene TRBJ2-3; D remains unclear. V shed 6 bases and J shed 1 base, with 5 bases lying between them. CDR1 and CDR2 from the germline V gene are MDHEN and SYDVKM. CDR3 length equals 12 residues. The CDR3 coding sequence is TGTGCCAGCAGAAGCGGCACAGATACGCAGTATTTT. Translation gives CASRSGTDTQYF. Full variable domain (outside the CDR3, taken from reference TRBV28 and TRBJ2-3): DVKVTQSSRYLVKRTGEKVFLECVQDMDHENMFWYRQDPGLGLRLIYFSYDVKMKEKGDIPEGYSVSREKKERFSLILESASTNQTSMYLCASRSGTDTQYFGPGTRLTVL.

This clone showed up just once. The chain carries TRBV28 and TRBJ1-2; TRBD1 aligns across 10 bases. V shed 6 bases and J 7 bases; nucleotides not matched to a gene: 11. The CDR3 length is 15 residues. CDR1 is MDHEN and CDR2 is SYDVKM in the germline V gene. Here the CDR3 reads CASRLPTGGVFGYTF. The DNA of the CDR3 is TGTGCCAGCAGGCTCCCGACAGGGGGCGTTTTTGGCTACACCTTC.

J is TRBJ2-7 and V is TRBV18, with 9 positions matching TRBD1. From germline, CDR1 is KGHSH and CDR2 LQKENI. The CDR3 spans 16 residues. Trimming took 0 bases from V and 7 from J; bases not matched to a gene: 10. The CDR3 DNA reads as TGTGCCAGCTCACCACCGGGGACAGGGCTCGCGGGAGAGCAGTACTTC. Amino acid sequence: CASSPPGTGLAGEQYF. The variable domain in full, with the rest retrieved from reference TRBV18 and TRBJ2-7, is NAGVMQNPRHLVRRRGQEARLRCSPMKGHSHVYWYRQLPEEGLKFMVYLQKENIIDESGMPKERFSAEFPKEGPSILRIQQVVRGDSAAYFCASSPPGTGLAGEQYFGPGTRLTVT.

The chain has TRBV5-4 and TRBJ1-4; 10 nucleotides align to TRBD1. There are 15 residues in the CDR3. Germline CDR1 SGHNT, CDR2 YYREEE (reference sequence). Unmatched junction bases numbered 7, after V lost 4 bases and J lost 7 bases. DNA of the CDR3: TGTGCCAGCAGCCGTTCGGGACAGGGGAGTGAAAAACTGTTTTTT. Translation gives CASSRSGQGSEKLFF.

The chain employs TRBV27 and TRBJ1-1; TRBD1 matches 7 bases. Looked up from germline, CDR1 is MNHEY and CDR2 is SMNVEV (reference sequence). This CDR3 has 15 amino acids. V lost 4 bases to trimming and J lost 3 bases; unmatched junction nucleotides: 8. The CDR3 here is CASSSLGQVDTEAFF. The CDR3 DNA reads TGTGCCAGCAGTTCCCTAGGACAGGTTGACACTGAAGCTTTCTTT.

The chain carries TRBV11-2 and TRBJ2-2; 8 bases are a match to TRBD1. The V segment lost 5 bases and the J segment 1 base; nucleotides outside the gene matches: 6. This CDR3 is built from 16 residues. Germline assignment: CDR1 SGHAT and CDR2 FQNNGV. For the CDR3, the DNA is TGTGCCAGCAGCCGGACAGGGTTAGGGAACACCGGGGAGCTGTTTTTT. Translation gives CASSRTGLGNTGELFF.

This rearrangement joins TRBV6-1 to TRBJ1-5, with D possibly TRBD1 on 5 matching bases. V was pared by 0 bases and J by 7 bases, with 25 bases between. Germline assignment: CDR1 MNHNS and CDR2 SASEGT. The CDR3 is 19 residues long. The CDR3 DNA reads as TGTGCCAGCAGTGAAGCTTTACGCGGGACCCTACGAGCAATACAGCCCCAGCATTTT. This gives the protein CASSEALRGTLRAIQPQHF.

This clone was seen only once. This chain uses TRBV27 with TRBJ1-6; 7 nucleotides match TRBD1. Germline trimming cut 5 bases from V and 7 bases from J; bases unmatched to any gene: 5. Germline V gives CDR1 MNHEY, CDR2 SMNVEV (reference sequence). The CDR3 is 14 amino acids. The CDR3 here is CASSLTGVNSPLHF. DNA for the CDR3: TGTGCCAGCAGTCTAACAGGGGTCAATTCACCCCTCCACTTT.

The table lists this clone with a count of one. The chain combines TRBV7-8 with TRBJ2-1; D gene uncertain. V was clipped by 1 base and J by 0 bases, with 7 bases between them. The length of the CDR3 is 15 residues. CDR1 is SGHVS, CDR2 FQNEAQ, per germline. In nucleotides, the CDR3 is TGTGCCAGCAGCTTAGTCGGTAGCTCCTACAATGAGCAGTTCTTC. Its protein is CASSLVGSSYNEQFF.

V is TRBV18 and J is TRBJ2-7; 11 nucleotides align to TRBD2. Germline CDR1 KGHSH, CDR2 LQKENI. CDR3 length: 16 amino acids. Unmatched junction bases numbered 5, after V lost 2 bases and J lost 2 bases. As DNA, the CDR3 is TGTGCCAGCTCACCATTGCTAGCGGGGGGCCCCTACGAGCAGTACTTC. This codes for CASSPLLAGGPYEQYF.

The chain combines TRBV9 with TRBJ2-3, with 8 bases aligning to TRBD2. The CDR3 is 16 amino acids. The junction had 12 bases not matched to a gene; V was cut back by 4 bases and J by 5 bases. The germline CDR1 and CDR2 sequences are SGDLS and YYNGEE. The CDR3 coding sequence is TGTGCCAGCAGCCCGAGCGTGGGCGGGGGGATAGATACGCAGTATTTT. It is translated as CASSPSVGGGIDTQYF.

The table lists this clone with a count of one. This chain links TRBV14 with TRBJ2-5; 9 nucleotides line up with TRBD2. Unmatched junction bases numbered 7, after V lost 4 bases and J lost 4 bases. This CDR3 has 15 amino acids. In germline, CDR1 is SGHDN, CDR2 FVKESK. The CDR3 nucleotides are TGTGCCAGCAGCCCGACTAGCGGAGGAGGAGAGACCCAGTACTTC. It yields the protein CASSPTSGGGETQYF.

The chain uses TRBV5-6 and TRBJ2-7, with D perhaps TRBD2 (5 bases). Germline V CDR1 and CDR2: SGHDT, YYEEEE. Deletions cut 2 bases from V and 6 bases from J, with 9 bases between. The CDR3 is 12 amino acids. CDR3 region: CASSLMEVEQYF. For the CDR3, the DNA is TGTGCCAGCAGCTTAATGGAGGTCGAGCAGTACTTC. Full variable domain (rest looked up from reference TRBV5-6 and TRBJ2-7): DAGVTQSPTHLIKTRGQQVTLRCSPKSGHDTVSWYQQALGQGPQFIFQYYEEEERQRGNFPDRFSGHQFPNYSSELNVNALLLGDSALYLCASSLMEVEQYFGPGTRLTVT.

J is TRBJ2-4 and V is TRBV2; 11 nucleotides match TRBD2. The ends lost 6 bases at V and 7 bases at J; junction bases unmatched: 14. CDR3 length equals 17 residues. Germline loops: CDR1 SNHLY, CDR2 FYNNEI. DNA for the CDR3: TGTGCCAGCAGCGGAACTAGCGGGGGCGGAGGCGGGAACATTCAGTACTTC. Translated: CASSGTSGGGGGNIQYF.

The genes are TRBV6-5 and TRBJ1-4; TRBD1 might be the D (5 bases). The CDR3 is 14 amino acids. V was trimmed by 6 bases and J by 7 bases, leaving 15 bases between them. Per the germline V gene, CDR1 is MNHEY and CDR2 is SVGAGI. CDR3 bases: TGTGCCAGCAGCTACCGGGGAGGGACTGAAAAACTGTTTTTT. This codes for CASSYRGGTEKLFF.

This chain joins TRBV27 and TRBJ1-5; TRBD1 aligns across 8 bases. The CDR3 totals 14 residues. The ends lost 3 bases at V and 6 bases at J; junction bases unmatched: 4. Germline values: CDR1 MNHEY, CDR2 SMNVEV (reference sequence). DNA for the CDR3: TGTGCCAGCAGTTTGCAGGGGGCGAGTCAGCCCCAGCATTTT. Protein product: CASSLQGASQPQHF.

The V and J genes are TRBV6-6 and TRBJ2-2; 15 bases are a match to TRBD2. Germline V gives CDR1 MNHNY, CDR2 SVGAGI (reference sequence). Unmatched junction bases numbered 10, after V lost 5 bases and J lost 0 bases. The CDR3 has 20 residues. The CDR3 reads CASSPRVGLAGGANTGELFF. CDR3 DNA sequence: TGTGCCAGCAGTCCCAGGGTGGGACTAGCGGGGGGAGCGAACACCGGGGAGCTGTTTTTT.

This sequence joins TRBV27 and TRBJ1-5, with D tentatively TRBD1 (5 bases). V lost 3 bases and J 5 bases, leaving 11 bases between the germline ends. Germline V gene data show CDR1 as MNHEY and CDR2 as SMNVEV (reference sequence). The CDR3 spans 14 residues. The CDR3 DNA follows: TGTGCCAGCAGTTTGGGGACTCCCGATCAGCCCCAGCATTTT. Its translation: CASSLGTPDQPQHF.

The chain combines TRBV5-5 with TRBJ1-1, with TRBD1 identical over 11 bases. Germline V gene sequence: CDR1 SGHKS, CDR2 YYEKEE (reference sequence). The V segment lost 4 bases and the J segment 4 bases; nucleotides outside the gene matches: 6. The CDR3 loop spans 15 amino acids. CDR3 amino acids: CASSRYGTGGTEAFF. In DNA form, the CDR3 reads TGTGCCAGCAGCCGGTACGGGACAGGGGGCACTGAAGCTTTCTTT.

The chain uses TRBV29-1 and TRBJ2-3; D remains unclear. The V and J ends lost 4 bases and 1 base respectively, with 3 bases between them. From germline, CDR1 is SQVTM and CDR2 ANQGSEA. The CDR3 totals 11 residues. Here the CDR3 DNA reads TGCAGCGTTGCTGGCACAGATACGCAGTATTTT. It encodes CSVAGTDTQYF.